This T cell receptor (beta chain) derives from a study of shared clonotypes between healthy human individuals. On the study more broadly: Used for every donor were three CD4 naive, three CD4 memory, two CD8 naive and one CD8 memory plate.

The healthy adult donors were HIV-negative and reported no recent acute infections or vaccinations. V trimming: 6 bases; J trimming: 0 bases; junction bases outside the gene matches: 15. The CDR3 has 19 amino acids. Looked up from germline, CDR1 is SNHLY and CDR2 is FYNNEI. The table came from immunoSEQ multiplex PCR; TCRdb's copy has only in-frame clones and leaves some out. The repertoire holds 2 million to 2.5 million clones, with more than 85% as singletons. Sequenced: naive CD4+ T cells from PBMCs. As to subset: CD45RA+ positively selected. The receptor's source is a man aged 18-30 years in good health. Some clones in this sample may be carry-over from other donors' samples. This sequence joins TRBV2 and TRBJ2-1; 9 bases align to TRBD2. This CDR3 reads CASRGSSSGRSSSYNEQFF. DNA of the CDR3: TGTGCCAGCAGGGGGTCGAGTAGCGGGAGATCGAGCTCCTACAATGAGCAGTTCTTC.